The 18 T cell receptor beta chains given below trace back to one sample, sequenced in a study of identical twins. TCRdb re-analysed the 5' RACE reads in MiXCR, keeping a single row per CDR3 protein. The sample lists hundreds of thousands of distinct CDR3 sequences; roughly 18% were seen once. A further study also used this sample, focusing on T cells expressing NK-cell markers.

Sequenced material: PBMCs. Source of these receptors: a woman aged 18-29 years in good health.

The CDR3 protein is CSVEGQISYEQYF. Here the CDR3 DNA reads TGCAGCGTTGAGGGACAGATCTCCTACGAGCAGTACTTC. This chain joins TRBV29-1 and TRBJ2-7; TRBD1 aligns across 7 bases. V was clipped by 3 bases and J by 0 bases; unmatched bases: 2. Looked up from germline, CDR1 is SQVTM and CDR2 is ANQGSEA. The CDR3 is 13 amino acids.

This clonotype was observed a handful of times. The V call is TRBV6-5, the J call TRBJ1-6; no reliable D call. V lost 0 bases and J lost 16, with 10 bases in between. Germline V gives CDR1 MNHEY, CDR2 SVGAGI. The CDR3 contains 12 residues. CDR3 sequence reads: CASSYSEGLLHF. For the CDR3, the DNA is TGTGCCAGCAGTTACTCAGAGGGCCTTCTCCACTTT.

This clonotype was picked up a small number of times. V is TRBV29-1 and J is TRBJ2-7; 8 bases are shared with TRBD1. The CDR3 runs to 12 residues. Looked up from germline, CDR1 is SQVTM and CDR2 is ANQGSEA. Trimming removed 7 bases from V and 5 bases from J; junction bases left unmatched: 7. CDR3 nucleotides: TGCAGCGCCTGGACAGGGCGCAACGAGCAGTACTTC. Translating it yields CSAWTGRNEQYF.

In this sample, this clonotype turned up a few times. The chain couples TRBV9 to TRBJ2-1; weak D call: TRBD2 (6 bases). Germline-derived CDR1 and CDR2 are SGDLS and YYNGEE. Deletions cut 3 bases from V and 0 bases from J, with 13 bases between. The CDR3 sequence is 16 residues long. This CDR3 is CASSAQRGSSYNEQFF. The CDR3 DNA sequence: TGTGCCAGCAGCGCACAACGGGGGAGCTCCTACAATGAGCAGTTCTTC.

This clonotype was recorded a few times. The chain uses TRBV5-6 and TRBJ2-1, with a weak D call TRBD2 (5 bases). This CDR3 has 15 amino acids. The germline V and J ends were trimmed by 5 bases and 6 bases, with 18 bases remaining between them. Germline CDR1 and CDR2: SGHDT and YYEEEE. The CDR3: CASRRGLEGLNEQFF. The CDR3 bases are TGTGCCAGCAGGCGCGGGCTCGAAGGACTCAATGAGCAGTTCTTC.

The sample holds many counts of this clonotype. V is TRBV20-1 and J is TRBJ1-4, with 9 bases that match TRBD1. The CDR3 consists of 14 residues. Germline values: CDR1 DFQATT, CDR2 SNEGSKA (reference sequence). The J segment lost 9 bases and the V segment lost 0 bases, leaving 5 bases of the junction unmatched. CDR3 sequence: CSARDQGQGKKLFF. The CDR3 DNA reads as TGCAGTGCTAGAGATCAGGGACAGGGAAAAAAACTGTTTTTT.

This chain connects TRBV7-2 to TRBJ2-5; D might be TRBD2 (5 bases). Germline CDR1 SGHTA, CDR2 FQGNSA. The CDR3 totals 14 residues. The V end lost 3 bases, the J end lost 5 bases, and 13 bases lay between the germline ends. The CDR3 loop is CASSFGVAKETQYF. The CDR3 nucleotides read TGTGCCAGCAGCTTCGGGGTGGCTAAGGAGACCCAGTACTTC. The full variable domain, rest sourced from reference TRBV7-2 and TRBJ2-5, is GAGVSQSPSNKVTEKGKDVELRCDPISGHTALYWYRQSLGQGLEFLIYFQGNSAPDKSGLPSDRFSAERTGGSVSTLTIQRTQQEDSAVYLCASSFGVAKETQYFGPGTRLLVL.

The chain carries TRBV18 and TRBJ1-1; D not certain. The V gene's germline CDR1 is KGHSH and CDR2 LQKENI. The V gene lost 3 bases and the J gene lost 0 bases, with 8 bases spanning the gap. This CDR3 is built from 14 residues. The CDR3 spells CASSPYSMNTEAFF. The CDR3 nucleotides read TGTGCCAGCTCACCGTACAGCATGAACACTGAAGCTTTCTTT.

This chain uses TRBV20-1 with TRBJ2-7; either TRBD1 or TRBD2 may fit D (5 bases each). The CDR3 is made up of 14 amino acids. V lost 1 base and J 2 bases, leaving 12 bases between the germline ends. Germline loops: CDR1 DFQATT, CDR2 SNEGSKA (reference sequence). This chain's CDR3 is CSARGERGPYEQYF. Here the CDR3 DNA reads TGCAGTGCTAGAGGGGAACGGGGACCCTACGAGCAGTACTTC.

V is TRBV10-2 and J is TRBJ2-1; 9 bases match TRBD2. The length of the CDR3 is 16 residues. V gave up 7 bases and J gave up 10 bases; unmatched junction bases: 17. Germline CDR1 reads WSHSY; CDR2 reads SAAADI. CDR3 region: CASTPGGRAANGEQFF. DNA for the CDR3: TGCGCCAGCACTCCGGGCGGGAGGGCCGCGAATGGAGAGCAGTTCTTC.

V and J are TRBV4-2 and TRBJ2-2; 15 nucleotides align to TRBD2. In germline, CDR1 is LGHNA, CDR2 YNFKEQ. The CDR3 sequence is 19 residues long. The ends lost 2 bases at V and 4 bases at J; junction bases unmatched: 8. CDR3 sequence (DNA): TGTGCCAGCAGCCAACTAGGACTAGCGGGGGGGGTTGGCACCGGGGAGCTGTTTTTT. Amino acids: CASSQLGLAGGVGTGELFF.

This clonotype was seen only a few times. This chain connects TRBV5-1 to TRBJ2-1, with 11 bases aligning to TRBD2. The germline gives CDR1 SGHRS, CDR2 YFSETQ. The V and J ends lost 4 bases and 10 bases, in that order; junction bases with no gene match: 13. The CDR3 loop spans 16 amino acids. CDR3 DNA sequence: TGCGCCAGCAGCACGGTAGCGGGAGGGGGACAGAGAGAGCAGTTCTTC. Translation: CASSTVAGGGQREQFF.

This clonotype was seen more than once but under ten times. The chain uses TRBV18 and TRBJ1-2, with D unclear. The CDR3 covers 15 residues. In germline, CDR1 is KGHSH, CDR2 LQKENI. The V end was cut by 2 bases, the J end by 4 bases, with 14 bases between. The CDR3 region is CASSPEWAKLYGYTF. The CDR3 bases are TGTGCCAGCTCACCAGAGTGGGCCAAACTCTATGGCTACACCTTC.

This chain joins TRBV20-1 and TRBJ1-1, with D possibly TRBD1 on 5 matching bases. V lost 4 bases to trimming and J lost 6 bases, with 18 bases between them. This CDR3 spans 14 amino acids. The germline CDR1 and CDR2 sequences are DFQATT and SNEGSKA (reference sequence). For the CDR3, the DNA is TGCAGTGCTAACAGGCTGGGGGTCGGGCCTGAAGCTTTCTTT. Translated, it gives CSANRLGVGPEAFF.

This chain links TRBV10-1 with TRBJ2-1; D remains ambiguous. CDR3 size: 13 residues. Germline loops: CDR1 WNHNN, CDR2 SYGVQD (reference sequence). The V end was cut by 4 bases, the J end by 6 bases, with 10 bases between. For the CDR3, the DNA is TGCGCCAGCAGTGGTGGGTCTTTCAATGAGCAGTTCTTC. The encoded protein is CASSGGSFNEQFF.

The genes are TRBV7-9 and TRBJ2-7; D is unresolved. Germline values: CDR1 SEHNR, CDR2 FQNEAQ (reference sequence). The CDR3 contains 13 residues. Trimming pared 2 bases from V and 9 bases from J, leaving 14 bases between. Here the CDR3 DNA reads TGTGCCAGCAGCTTAAGTGGATACCGAGGGCAGTACTTC. This gives the protein CASSLSGYRGQYF.

This clonotype was counted a few times. The chain joins TRBV27 to TRBJ2-1, with 11 nucleotides matching TRBD2. The V gene's germline CDR1 is MNHEY and CDR2 SMNVEV (reference sequence). With 7 bases clipped from V and 6 bases from J, the junction kept 8 bases outside the gene matches. CDR3 length: 15 amino acids. CDR3 DNA sequence: TGTGCCAGCACGGAACTAGCGGGAGTCCCCAATGAGCAGTTCTTC. The encoded protein is CASTELAGVPNEQFF.

This clonotype was observed a few times. This chain uses TRBV7-6 with TRBJ1-4; D is undetermined. Germline V gives CDR1 SGHVS, CDR2 FNYEAQ. V was cut by 4 bases and J by 8 bases, with 8 bases left in between. The CDR3 length is 12 residues. DNA for the CDR3: TGTGCCAGCAGCTCGCGCCACGAAAAACTGTTTTTT. It codes for CASSSRHEKLFF.